This TCR beta chain was recorded in a study of blood T cell repertoires in COVID-19. Libraries were prepared by immunoSEQ multiplex PCR; TCRdb keeps only in-frame clonotypes and omits some of them. The table has about 210,000 clones, 80% to 90% seen once. This CDR3 has 12 amino acids. The ends were cut back, 5 bases at V and 7 bases at J, with 9 bases in the middle. The source material was PBMCs or T cells enriched from blood (not recorded which). This TCR was sampled from a man under 40 in a cohort exposed to, infected with or recovered from COVID-19 (not recorded which). The chain links TRBV12-3 or TRBV12-4 to TRBJ2-1; D remains unclear. CDR3 coding DNA: TGTGCCAGCAGTCCTCGGAGAAATGAGCAGTTCTTC. This sequence encodes CASSPRRNEQFF.